What follows is one T cell receptor beta chain and its context. Its cognate antigen has yet to be identified. Per-base qualities were not stored, and no clone one base away is much larger. This sample's time point label indicates: pretreatment peripheral blood. The cohort included roughly 30 patients with locally advanced or metastatic urothelial carcinoma who were treated at Memorial Sloan Kettering on a trial protocol. Peripheral blood mononuclear cells were collected from each patient pretreatment and during treatment, giving between 1 and 8 total time points per patient. The Qiagen DNeasy Blood extraction kit was used to purify genomic DNA from total PBMCs and tumor samples. PBMCs were collected pretreatment and during treatment and were isolated and stored as previously described. The sample comes from a study of PD-L1 blockade in urothelial cancer (dated by TCRdb to 2016 to 2017). Study-wide context: All patients started therapy in about 2014 and received atezolizumab 1,200 mg intravenously every 3 weeks. Durable clinical benefit was defined as progression-free survival longer than 6 months, and TCR features were also tested against progression-free and overall survival. Blood samples gave median yields of about 150,000 T cells and tens of thousands of unique TCRs, along with a median clonality of 0.080. In the same patients, pretreatment tumors underwent whole exome sequencing and RNA sequencing in addition to TCR sequencing. Somatic, immune and clinical correlates of response to PD-L1 blockade with atezolizumab in urothelial cancer were the focus of an exploratory multi-omic analysis. About 90% of the 29 patients were males with bladder-origin urothelial cancer, and 18 of 29 reported a prior smoking history. Blood samples were analyzed 3 weeks after the start of treatment (second dose) and 6 weeks after the start of treatment. Pretreatment tumor samples and matched peripheral blood, collected serially before and after atezolizumab treatment, underwent TCR sequencing. An ECOG performance status of 0 or 1 was recorded for the patients, and 0 to 3 prior chemotherapy regimens had been received by the patients. Pretreatment blood TCR-seq was available for about 30 patients, at least one posttreatment blood collection was obtained for roughly 24 patients, and tumor TCR-seq was available for roughly 24 patients. Durable clinical benefit was achieved by nine patients but not by the remaining 20. Beyond this particular receptor, the publication reports: At 3 weeks after the start of treatment, tumor-associated TCR clones in peripheral blood had expanded more in patients with durable benefit (n of about 21, p = 0.022). A pretreatment peripheral blood TCR clonality below the median was linked to improved progression-free and overall survival. Small sample size (n of about 30) and many exploratory analyses mean the results are intended to be hypothesis-generating.

To estimate absolute template abundance from read counts, synthetic TCR analog templates were spiked into each PCR. The immunoSEQ assay was used to amplify TCRbeta CDR3 regions from genomic DNA with bias-controlled V and J gene primers. Sequencing of rearranged TCRbeta segments was performed at approximately 20X coverage. From the authors' description of their analysis: Sequencing errors were corrected by clustering and CDR3s were annotated against IMGT to assign V, D and J genes. Only productive TCRbeta rearrangements were used in downstream analyses, excluding out-of-frame or stop-codon sequences. To compute clonality, Shannon entropy was normalized by the log of the number of unique productive sequences and then subtracted from one. Clones differing between time points or between blood and tumor were identified using Fisher's exact test with Benjamini-Hochberg correction, with an adjusted p below 0.01 applied as the threshold. TCRdb provides this immuneACCESS table in a form limited to in-frame rearrangements. Some clones are lacking; in checked studies, under half of them reflect an unresolved V gene, and why the rest are absent is not known. V, J and clone size derive from that table, while D and trimming were established from the DNA sequence. This sample comprises under 70,000 clones, around four fifths of them detected only once. The leading ten clones occupy 1.6% of the sample.

From cysteine to phenylalanine, the CDR3 is 12 amino acids long. Only the CDR3 DNA stays, 36 bases, in frame from base 1. The junction shows trimming of 3 bases on V and 12 bases on J, plus 11 bases between the germline ends. Sequences LNHDA (CDR1) and SQIVND (CDR2) are obtained from the germline V gene (reference sequence). This specimen consisted of PBMCs, obtained around atezolizumab (anti-PD-L1) treatment. This receptor was taken from a man aged 65 to 79 with urothelial cancer. This chain is built from TRBV19 and TRBJ1-4; the D gene cannot be named for sure. The CDR3 region: CASSMRARELFF. The base sequence is TGTGCCAGTAGTATGAGGGCACGCGAACTGTTTTTT.